The 26 T cell receptor beta chains below come from one sample, sequenced in a study of OX40 agonist ivuxolimab in advanced cancers. Data came from immunoSEQ multiplex PCR; TCRdb stores just in-frame clones and leaves some out. The table records 79,000 or so clones, 75% to 85% of them present only once. Specimen: CD4+ or CD8+ T cells sorted from blood, collected in a trial of the OX40 agonist ivuxolimab. These TCRs come from an adult with an advanced solid tumor such as melanoma, head and neck, liver or kidney cancer.

This rearrangement joins TRBV30 to TRBJ1-5; the D is unclear. Deletions cut 5 bases from V and 10 bases from J, with 12 bases between. This CDR3 contains 11 residues. CDR1 and CDR2 (germline): GTSNPN, SVGIG (reference sequence). CDR3 nucleotides: TGTGCCTGGGGAAACGTAGGACCCCAGCATTTT. This gives the protein CAWGNVGPQHF.

The chain couples TRBV11-2 to TRBJ2-2; D not certain. Germline V gene lookup returns CDR1 SGHAT and CDR2 FQNNGV. CDR3 length equals 15 residues. Between the trimmed V and J ends, which lost 5 bases and 6 bases, there was a span of 16 bases. DNA of the CDR3: TGTGCCAGCAGCCCCTCGGTTATCACGGCCGGGGAGCTGTTTTTT. Its protein is CASSPSVITAGELFF. Full variable domain (missing parts from reference TRBV11-2 and TRBJ2-2): EAGVAQSPRYKIIEKRQSVAFWCNPISGHATLYWYQQILGQGPKLLIQFQNNGVVDDSQLPKDRFSAERLKGVDSTLKIQPAKLEDSAVYLCASSPSVITAGELFFGEGSRLTVL.

The chain is built from TRBV5-1 and TRBJ2-3; perhaps TRBD2 as D (5 bases). The germline CDR1 and CDR2 sequences are SGHRS and YFSETQ. V dropped 0 bases and J dropped 1 base, with 9 bases sitting between them. The CDR3 is 15 amino acids. The CDR3: CASSLARAGTDTQYF. DNA of the CDR3: TGCGCCAGCAGCTTGGCGCGGGCCGGCACAGATACGCAGTATTTT.

The chain recombines TRBV7-9 with TRBJ1-2, with 7 bases fitting TRBD1. V lost 5 bases, J lost 8 bases, and 11 bases stayed unmatched. Germline V gene sequence: CDR1 SEHNR, CDR2 FQNEAQ (reference sequence). The CDR3 covers 14 residues. CDR3 nucleotide sequence: TGTGCCAGCAGCGCCCAGGGGGGGGTAACGGGCTACACCTTC. Protein product: CASSAQGGVTGYTF.

This chain connects TRBV10-1 to TRBJ2-5; possibly TRBD1 or TRBD2 for D (5 bases each). V was shortened by 3 bases and J by 4 bases, with 15 bases between the two germline ends. The CDR3 contains 15 residues. In germline, CDR1 is WNHNN, CDR2 SYGVQD (reference sequence). Here the CDR3 reads CASSEVRGRGETQYF. CDR3 coding DNA: TGCGCCAGCAGTGAAGTTCGGGGAAGGGGAGAGACCCAGTACTTC.

DNA for the CDR3: TGTGCCAGCAGCTTGGTGGGTCCACTGAACACTGAAGCTTTCTTT. As protein: CASSLVGPLNTEAFF. V gene TRBV5-6 combines with J gene TRBJ1-1; unclear D gene. Trimming took off 0 bases at V and 0 bases at J, with 9 bases between the two ends. Germline lookup yields CDR1 SGHDT and CDR2 YYEEEE. The CDR3 covers 15 residues. Full variable domain (missing parts from reference TRBV5-6 and TRBJ1-1): DAGVTQSPTHLIKTRGQQVTLRCSPKSGHDTVSWYQQALGQGPQFIFQYYEEEERQRGNFPDRFSGHQFPNYSSELNVNALLLGDSALYLCASSLVGPLNTEAFFGQGTRLTVV.

The chain uses TRBV6-1 and TRBJ1-1; 9 positions match TRBD1. Looked up from germline, CDR1 is MNHNS and CDR2 is SASEGT. J gave up 5 bases and V 10 bases, and 8 bases lay outside the gene matches. This CDR3 comprises 13 residues. DNA for the CDR3: TGTGCCACCTTCCGACAGGGGGGAACTGAAGCTTTCTTT. Encoded protein: CATFRQGGTEAFF.

Remarks on this clone: Other DNA sequences in the same sample also yield this CDR3. The CDR3 here is CASSYQANTEAFF. The CDR3 nucleotides read TGTGCCAGCAGCTACCAAGCGAACACTGAAGCTTTCTTT. The J gene is TRBJ1-1, the V gene TRBV6-5, with D unresolved. The CDR3 sequence is 13 residues long. CDR1 MNHEY and CDR2 SVGAGI come from the germline V gene. V was pared by 6 bases and J by 1 base, with 9 bases between.

This clone is a singleton in its sample. The chain recombines TRBV5-4 with TRBJ2-1; D is unclear. This CDR3 is built from 14 residues. Germline V gives CDR1 SGHNT, CDR2 YYREEE (reference sequence). V lost 2 bases and J lost 1, with 7 bases in between. Here the CDR3 reads CASSLARSYNEQFF. CDR3 coding DNA: TGTGCCAGCAGCTTAGCTCGATCCTACAATGAGCAGTTCTTC.

This chain links TRBV25-1 with TRBJ2-7; 11 nucleotides match TRBD1. CDR3 length: 17 residues. In germline, CDR1 is MGHDK, CDR2 SYGVNS. The junction had 9 bases not matched to a gene; V was cut back by 3 bases and J by 2 bases. In DNA form, the CDR3 reads TGTGCCAGCAGTGACCCTCGGGCGGGACAGGGGGCCTACGAGCAGTACTTC. Its translation is CASSDPRAGQGAYEQYF.

J is TRBJ1-5 and V is TRBV6-5; D is unresolved. With 2 bases removed from V and 9 bases from J, the gap between germline ends came to 8 bases. This CDR3 has 12 residues. Germline V CDR1 and CDR2: MNHEY, SVGAGI. CDR3 protein: CASSYPLGPQHF. CDR3 nucleotides: TGTGCCAGCAGTTACCCCTTAGGGCCCCAGCATTTT.

The CDR3 nucleotides are TGTGCCAGCTCACCTTTGGCGCTAGACGGATATAATTCACCCCTCCACTTT. It codes for CASSPLALDGYNSPLHF. V and J are TRBV18 and TRBJ1-6; D gene uncertain. Trimming removed 3 bases at V and 4 bases at J, with 16 bases between. Germline V gives CDR1 KGHSH, CDR2 LQKENI. The CDR3 totals 17 residues.

The chain joins TRBV6-5 to TRBJ2-1; D is unresolved. This CDR3 is built from 11 residues. Trimming removed 2 bases from V and 6 bases from J, with 2 bases in between. Germline V CDR1 and CDR2: MNHEY, SVGAGI. The CDR3 nucleotides are TGTGCCAGCAGTTACGCCAATGAGCAGTTCTTC. Translating gives CASSYANEQFF.

The chain joins TRBV19 to TRBJ1-1, with 8 bases matching TRBD1. The CDR3 runs to 13 residues. J was trimmed by 5 bases and V by 5 bases; bases with no gene match: 4. CDR1 is LNHDA and CDR2 is SQIVND in the germline V gene (reference sequence). DNA for the CDR3: TGTGCCAGTAGTTCGGACAGGGAAACTGAAGCTTTCTTT. Translating it yields CASSSDRETEAFF. The full variable domain, rest sourced from reference TRBV19 and TRBJ1-1, is DGGITQSPKYLFRKEGQNVTLSCEQNLNHDAMYWYRQDPGQGLRLIYYSQIVNDFQKGDIAEGYSVSREKKESFPLTVTSAQKNPTAFYLCASSSDRETEAFFGQGTRLTVV.

This chain links TRBV2 with TRBJ1-5, with 9 bases identical to TRBD1. This CDR3 has 16 amino acids. J was trimmed by 11 bases and V by 5 bases; bases with no gene match: 16. Per the germline V gene, CDR1 is SNHLY and CDR2 is FYNNEI. This chain's CDR3 is CASSPGTGRPQSAQHF. The CDR3 nucleotides read TGTGCCAGCAGTCCTGGGACAGGGAGGCCCCAATCGGCCCAGCATTTT.

The chain combines TRBV5-4 with TRBJ1-1; D possibly corresponds to TRBD1 (5 bases). The germline CDR1 and CDR2 sequences are SGHNT and YYREEE (reference sequence). V gave up 4 bases and J gave up 3 bases, with 13 bases separating them. The CDR3 sequence is 14 residues long. CDR3 nucleotides: TGTGCCAGCAGCAAAGGGGTGAAGGACACTGAAGCTTTCTTT. Translating it yields CASSKGVKDTEAFF.

This chain uses TRBV7-2 with TRBJ1-5; D gene ambiguous. With 5 bases removed from V and 2 bases from J, the gap between germline ends came to 16 bases. The germline V gene has CDR1 SGHTA and CDR2 FQGNSA. The CDR3 sequence is 16 residues long. CDR3 nucleotides: TGTGCCAGCAGCCCACACCCGCCTCGAGGCAATCAGCCCCAGCATTTT. This translates into CASSPHPPRGNQPQHF.

This chain joins TRBV9 and TRBJ1-3; possibly TRBD1 for D (6 bases). The germline CDR1 and CDR2 sequences are SGDLS and YYNGEE. V was clipped by 3 bases and J by 1 base, with 17 bases between them. The CDR3 totals 17 residues. CDR3 protein: CASSAASGQSSGNTIYF. For the CDR3, the DNA is TGTGCCAGCAGCGCCGCATCCGGACAGTCTTCTGGAAACACCATATATTTT. The variable domain in full, completed from reference TRBV9 and TRBJ1-3, reads DSGVTQTPKHLITATGQRVTLRCSPRSGDLSVYWYQQSLDQGLQFLIQYYNGEERAKGNILERFSAQQFPDLHSELNLSSLELGDSALYFCASSAASGQSSGNTIYFGEGSWLTVV.

V usage is TRBV30 and J usage is TRBJ2-2, with 7 bases identical to TRBD1. Trimming at V came to 3 bases and at J to 5 bases, leaving 6 bases not matched to a gene. Germline CDR1 GTSNPN, CDR2 SVGIG (reference sequence). CDR3 size: 14 residues. CDR3 DNA: TGTGCCTGGAGCACCAAACAGGGGACCGGGGAGCTGTTTTTT. Translated, it gives CAWSTKQGTGELFF.

The chain employs TRBV5-1 and TRBJ2-3; 8 nucleotides align to TRBD2. V gave up 2 bases and J gave up 5 bases; unmatched junction bases: 7. CDR1 is SGHRS, CDR2 YFSETQ, per germline. There are 15 residues in the CDR3. The CDR3 nucleotides read TGCGCCAGCAGCTTCTTGGAGCGGGGGTTAGATACGCAGTATTTT. Protein product: CASSFLERGLDTQYF.

The chain recombines TRBV9 with TRBJ2-5; 8 bases map to TRBD2. The CDR3 runs to 14 residues. Trimming cost V 2 bases and J 5 bases; bases outside gene matches: 5. From germline, CDR1 is SGDLS and CDR2 YYNGEE. CDR3 sequence (DNA): TGTGCCAGCAGCGTTAGCGGGGCTGGGGAGACCCAGTACTTC. This gives the protein CASSVSGAGETQYF. Based on the CDR3 plus reference TRBV9 and TRBJ2-5, the full variable domain is DSGVTQTPKHLITATGQRVTLRCSPRSGDLSVYWYQQSLDQGLQFLIQYYNGEERAKGNILERFSAQQFPDLHSELNLSSLELGDSALYFCASSVSGAGETQYFGPGTRLLVL.

The rearrangement uses TRBV5-6 and TRBJ1-5; TRBD1 might be the D (6 bases). V was cut by 5 bases and J by 3 bases, with 15 bases left in between. This CDR3 is built from 15 residues. Germline values: CDR1 SGHDT, CDR2 YYEEEE. The CDR3 sequence: CASRIQGYDNQPQHF. Here the CDR3 DNA reads TGTGCCAGCAGAATTCAGGGGTACGACAATCAGCCCCAGCATTTT.

This clone has a single count. This sequence joins TRBV4-2 and TRBJ2-7; the match to TRBD2 covers 13 bases. V was pared by 0 bases and J by 2 bases, with 4 bases of the junction left unmatched. CDR1 and CDR2 from the germline V gene are LGHNA and YNFKEQ. The length of the CDR3 is 17 residues. The CDR3 loop reads CASSQEGLAGTPYEQYF. The CDR3 DNA reads as TGTGCCAGCAGCCAAGAGGGACTAGCGGGGACCCCCTACGAGCAGTACTTC.

This clone was seen only once. The chain recombines TRBV11-2 with TRBJ1-5, with 10 bases aligning to TRBD1. Germline V gene lookup returns CDR1 SGHAT and CDR2 FQNNGV. The CDR3 sequence is 14 residues long. V was pared by 5 bases and J by 6 bases, with 4 bases of the junction left unmatched. This CDR3 is CASSRDRGSQPQHF. The CDR3 DNA sequence: TGTGCCAGCAGCCGGGACAGGGGTAGTCAGCCCCAGCATTTT.

This sequence joins TRBV6-1 and TRBJ1-1; maybe TRBD1 (6 bases). Germline V CDR1 and CDR2: MNHNS, SASEGT. The CDR3 is made up of 15 amino acids. V lost 6 bases to trimming and J lost 3 bases, with 17 bases between them. The CDR3 DNA follows: TGTGCCAGCAGAGACCCCCAGGGGTTGGACACTGAAGCTTTCTTT. Encoded protein: CASRDPQGLDTEAFF.

This chain uses TRBV5-6 with TRBJ2-7, with 7 bases fitting TRBD1. J was trimmed by 8 bases and V by 4 bases; bases with no gene match: 15. There are 15 residues in the CDR3. Germline CDR1 and CDR2: SGHDT and YYEEEE. The CDR3 bases are TGTGCCAGCAGCGACATGGGACAGTGGATTTTGAAGCAGTACTTC. Residues: CASSDMGQWILKQYF.